These 2 T cell receptor beta chains were sequenced from one sample in a study of lymphopenia after photon versus proton radiotherapy. TCRdb's copy holds only in-frame clones and misses some; the assay was immunoSEQ multiplex PCR. The table lists 25,000 to 30,000 clones, around 82% of them singletons, with over 30% in the top ten. The input for sequencing was peripheral blood, taken from a patient treated with photon-based radiotherapy. All receptors derive from a man aged 45 to 65 with gastric cancer.

This clone came up a few times. The chain recombines TRBV10-3 with TRBJ1-2, with TRBD1 matching 11 bases. There are 16 residues in the CDR3. After removal of 5 bases from V and 8 bases from J, the junction contained 13 bases not matched to a gene. In germline, CDR1 is ENHRY, CDR2 SYGVKD. The DNA of the CDR3 is TGTGCCATCAGTAGCGCCATTCCCGGGACAGGGGGGGGCTACACCTTC. This sequence encodes CAISSAIPGTGGGYTF.

The chain couples TRBV6-5 to TRBJ2-5; no definite D call. CDR1 MNHEY and CDR2 SVGAGI come from the germline V gene. This CDR3 comprises 11 residues. Trimming took 6 bases from V and 5 from J, leaving 7 bases between them. The CDR3 loop is CASSIRETQYF. The CDR3 DNA is TGTGCCAGCAGCATACGGGAGACCCAGTACTTC.